The 14 T cell receptor beta chains below come from one sample, sequenced in a study of shared clonotypes between healthy human individuals. The assay was immunoSEQ multiplex PCR, and TCRdb's table has in-frame clones only and misses some. The sample carries more than 1.2 million clones, around 98.5% recorded once. Sequencing input: naive CD4+ T cells sorted from blood. Documented subset: CD45RA+ positively selected. Receptor source: a young man in good health.

The chain uses TRBV7-3 and TRBJ1-3; D perhaps matches TRBD1 (5 bases). Trimming cost V 2 bases and J 0 bases, with 8 bases left between them. Germline values: CDR1 SGHTA, CDR2 FQGTGA. The CDR3 loop spans 15 amino acids. CDR3 amino acids: CASSLDSFSGNTIYF. Written as DNA, the CDR3 is TGTGCCAGCAGCTTAGACAGCTTCTCTGGAAACACCATATATTTT.

This chain joins TRBV2 and TRBJ2-2, with D maybe TRBD2 (5 bases). Germline V gives CDR1 SNHLY, CDR2 FYNNEI. This CDR3 region has 15 residues. V lost 0 bases and J 4 bases, leaving 9 bases between the germline ends. DNA of the CDR3: TGTGCCAGCAGTGAAGCGCGACTATCCACCGGGGAGCTGTTTTTT. Translation: CASSEARLSTGELFF.

Remarks on this clone: Distinct nucleotide sequences in the sample also encode this CDR3. DNA for the CDR3: TGCGCCAGCAGCCTAGGACAGCGCACAGATACGCAGTATTTT. As protein: CASSLGQRTDTQYF. The V call is TRBV5-1, the J call TRBJ2-3; possible D gene TRBD1, 6 bases. The V end lost 4 bases, the J end lost 1 base, and 10 bases lay between the germline ends. Germline CDR1 reads SGHRS; CDR2 reads YFSETQ. The CDR3 runs 14 residues.

Comment on this clone: Other DNA sequences in this specimen translate into the identical CDR3. The V call is TRBV7-2, the J call TRBJ2-3; no clear D. Germline V gene sequence: CDR1 SGHTA, CDR2 FQGNSA. The CDR3 has 14 residues. Trimming removed 0 bases at V and 2 bases at J, with 6 bases between. CDR3 amino acids: CASSLARATDTQYF. The CDR3 bases are TGTGCCAGCAGCTTAGCGCGTGCCACAGATACGCAGTATTTT.

The DNA of the CDR3 is TGTGCCAGCAGTGAGGGTCGGCTAGGTCAGGGAAAGGGGGGCTACACCTTC. Its protein is CASSEGRLGQGKGGYTF. The J gene is TRBJ1-2, the V gene TRBV2; D might be TRBD1 (5 bases). Trimming took off 3 bases at V and 8 bases at J, with 25 bases between the two ends. The CDR3 is made up of 17 amino acids. Germline lookup yields CDR1 SNHLY and CDR2 FYNNEI. Full variable domain (outside the CDR3, taken from reference TRBV2 and TRBJ1-2): EPEVTQTPSHQVTQMGQEVILRCVPISNHLYFYWYRQILGQKVEFLVSFYNNEISEKSEIFDDQFSVERPDGSNFTLKIRSTKLEDSAMYFCASSEGRLGQGKGGYTFGSGTRLTVV.

The CDR3 coding sequence is TGTGCCAGCAGCGTAGAAGGGACAACCTCCAAACACACCATATATTTT. It translates to CASSVEGTTSKHTIYF. The V call is TRBV9, the J call TRBJ1-3; perhaps TRBD1 as D (6 bases). Germline V gene lookup returns CDR1 SGDLS and CDR2 YYNGEE. The V end lost 0 bases, the J end lost 8 bases, and 18 bases lay between the germline ends. The CDR3 sequence is 16 residues long.

Details on this clone: Other DNA sequences of this sample code for an identical CDR3. The gene calls are TRBV4-3 and TRBJ2-7; a weak D match, TRBD2 (7 bases). The germline V gene encodes CDR1 LGHNA and CDR2 YSLEER. V dropped 0 bases and J dropped 2 bases, with 11 bases sitting between them. CDR3 length: 15 residues. The CDR3 reads CASSQEGRGTYEQYF. The DNA of the CDR3 is TGCGCCAGCAGCCAAGAAGGGAGGGGGACCTACGAGCAGTACTTC.

About this clone itself: At one end, the junction sequence differs from germline, possibly due to a read error. The chain employs TRBV7-7 and TRBJ2-5, with TRBD1 matching 8 bases. This CDR3 region has 15 residues. Germline lookup yields CDR1 SSHAT and CDR2 FNYEAQ (reference sequence). The CDR3: CASSLAGRGPETQYF. The CDR3 bases are TGTGCTAGCAGCTTAGCAGGCAGGGGGCCAGAGACCCAGTACTTC. The full variable domain, its missing parts supplied by reference TRBV7-7 and TRBJ2-5, is GAGVSQSPRYKVTKRGQDVTLRCDPISSHATLYWYQQALGQGPEFLTYFNYEAQPDKSGLPSDRFSAERPEGSISTLTIQRTEQRDSAMYRCASSLAGRGPETQYFGPGTRLLVL.

The V gene is TRBV28, the J gene TRBJ2-2; a possible D gene is TRBD2 (5 bases). Germline CDR1 reads MDHEN; CDR2 reads SYDVKM. The CDR3 loop spans 14 amino acids. Deletions cut 6 bases from V and 6 bases from J, with 14 bases between. The CDR3 DNA follows: TGTGCCAGCAGGCTCACTAGAATACCCGGGGAGCTGTTTTTT. This encodes CASRLTRIPGELFF.

A note on this clone: The sample contains more than one DNA sequence encoding this CDR3. The rearrangement joins TRBV5-1 to TRBJ2-7, with 12 bases lining up with TRBD2. J was trimmed by 6 bases and V by 3 bases; bases with no gene match: 1. The germline V gene has CDR1 SGHRS and CDR2 YFSETQ. This CDR3 is built from 13 residues. CDR3 sequence: CASSSGLAGEQYF. The DNA for the CDR3 is TGCGCCAGCAGCTCGGGACTAGCGGGCGAGCAGTACTTC.

This chain joins TRBV11-3 and TRBJ2-1, with TRBD2 matching 7 bases. V dropped 2 bases and J dropped 7; count of bases not matched to a gene: 20. Looked up from germline, CDR1 is SGHNT and CDR2 is YENEEA. This CDR3 spans 19 amino acids. The CDR3 region has the DNA TGTGCCAGCAGCTTAAGGCCGGGCCTCACCCCGGGAGGAGATAATGAGCAGTTCTTC. Its translation is CASSLRPGLTPGGDNEQFF. Together with reference TRBV11-3 and TRBJ2-1, the CDR3 gives the full variable domain: EAGVVQSPRYKIIEKKQPVAFWCNPISGHNTLYWYLQNLGQGPELLIRYENEEAVDDSQLPKDRFSAERLKGVDSTLKIQPAELGDSAVYLCASSLRPGLTPGGDNEQFFGPGTRLTVL.

This chain uses TRBV5-1 with TRBJ2-5; a weak D match, TRBD2 (6 bases). V was shortened by 1 base and J by 0 bases, with 13 bases between the two germline ends. This CDR3 comprises 16 residues. Germline-derived CDR1 and CDR2 are SGHRS and YFSETQ. CDR3 in DNA: TGCGCCAGCAGCTTGCCGAGCGGGCGGTACCAAGAGACCCAGTACTTC. Translating it yields CASSLPSGRYQETQYF.

This clone has only one observation. The identical CDR3 is also encoded by other nucleotide sequences in the sample. J is TRBJ2-2 and V is TRBV19; no clear D. The CDR3 covers 14 residues. Trimming stripped 3 bases from V and 0 bases from J, with 5 bases between. Germline V gene lookup returns CDR1 LNHDA and CDR2 SQIVND (reference sequence). The CDR3 spells CASSISANTGELFF. The CDR3 coding sequence is TGTGCCAGTAGTATTTCCGCGAACACCGGGGAGCTGTTTTTT.

The gene calls are TRBV12-5 and TRBJ1-1; D remains unclear. The CDR3 is 14 residues long. With 5 bases removed from V and 2 bases from J, the gap between germline ends came to 12 bases. CDR1 is LGHNT, CDR2 FRNRAP, per germline. This CDR3 reads CASGRAELNTEAFF. The CDR3 coding sequence is TGTGCTAGTGGTAGGGCAGAACTTAACACTGAAGCTTTCTTT.